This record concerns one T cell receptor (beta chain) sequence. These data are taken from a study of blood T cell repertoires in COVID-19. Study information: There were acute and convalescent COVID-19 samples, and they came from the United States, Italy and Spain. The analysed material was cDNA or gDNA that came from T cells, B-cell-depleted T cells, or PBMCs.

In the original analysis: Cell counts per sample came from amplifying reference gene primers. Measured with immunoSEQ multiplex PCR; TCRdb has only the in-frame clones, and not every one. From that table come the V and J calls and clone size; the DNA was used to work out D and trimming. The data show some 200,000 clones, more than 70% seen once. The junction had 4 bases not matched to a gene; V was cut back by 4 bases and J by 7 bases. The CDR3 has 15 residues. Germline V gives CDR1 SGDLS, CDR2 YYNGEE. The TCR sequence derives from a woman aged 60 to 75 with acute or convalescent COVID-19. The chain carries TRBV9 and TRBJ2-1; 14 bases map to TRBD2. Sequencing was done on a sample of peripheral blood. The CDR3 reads CASSPRTSGRNEQFF. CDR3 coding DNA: TGTGCCAGCAGCCCGCGGACTAGCGGGAGGAATGAGCAGTTCTTC.